This is a list of T cell receptor beta chains from one sample in a study of cytomegalovirus exposure and HLA in healthy donors. Produced via immunoSEQ multiplex PCR; TCRdb's table is partial and in-frame only. This table has around 120,000 clones, around three quarters appearing once. The source material was PBMCs. These receptors originate from a man aged 45 to 65 in good health and CMV-seropositive. The CDR3 runs from the conserved cysteine through the conserved F or W. Each record gives: CDR3 DNA, CDR3 protein, J gene, D gene, clone size, V gene. D genes are given only for firm matches. Clone size is given for some rows only: seen once, a few or many times, or a class if the clone is expanded.

DNA: TGTGCCAGCAGTATCCGGGACAGGGTACATCAGCCCCAGCATTTT
CDR3: CASSIRDRVHQPQHF
J: TRBJ1-5
D: TRBD1
size: few
V: TRBV6-1

DNA: TGTGCCAGTAGTATTAGGGGGAACACCGGGGAGCTGTTTTTT
CDR3: CASSIRGNTGELFF
J: TRBJ2-2
D: -
size: -
V: TRBV19

DNA: TGTGCCAGCAGCGCATTGCAGGGGACGGGTAGAACTGAAGCTTTCTTT
CDR3: CASSALQGTGRTEAFF
J: TRBJ1-1
D: -
size: -
V: TRBV9

DNA: TGCGCCAGCAGCTTGCAGGCAACAACCTATGGCTACACCTTC
CDR3: CASSLQATTYGYTF
J: TRBJ1-2
D: -
size: -
V: TRBV5-1

DNA: TGTGCCAGTTCGGGGACAGCCCAAGAGACCCAGTACTTC
CDR3: CASSGTAQETQYF
J: TRBJ2-5
D: TRBD1
size: -
V: TRBV19

DNA: TGTGCCAGCAGCCCGGCGGGAGGTCAGAATGAGCAGTTCTTC
CDR3: CASSPAGGQNEQFF
J: TRBJ2-1
D: TRBD2
size: -
V: TRBV6-5

DNA: TGTGCCAGCAGCTCCCGGGGACAGGGTCGAAACATTCAGTACTTC
CDR3: CASSSRGQGRNIQYF
J: TRBJ2-4
D: TRBD1
size: -
V: TRBV9

DNA: TGTGCCAGCAGGATGAATAGCGGGACCTACGAGCAGTACTTC
CDR3: CASRMNSGTYEQYF
J: TRBJ2-7
D: TRBD2
size: -
V: TRBV6-1

DNA: TGTGCCAGCAGCCAAGATCTAGAAGTGTACGAGCAGTACTTC
CDR3: CASSQDLEVYEQYF
J: TRBJ2-7
D: -
size: -
V: TRBV4-2

DNA: TGTGCCAGCAGCTTGGATCCAGGGGGCAAGAACGAGCAGTACTTC
CDR3: CASSLDPGGKNEQYF
J: TRBJ2-7
D: TRBD1
size: few
V: TRBV5-4

DNA: TGCGCCACCCTTGGGGCTCCGGGGGGCGACCGGGACAGGGTCGGTGAAAAACTGTTTTTT
CDR3: CATLGAPGGDRDRVGEKLFF
J: TRBJ1-4
D: TRBD1
size: once
V: TRBV10-1

DNA: TGTGCCAGCAGGAGATCCCGGGTGGATACGCAGTATTTT
CDR3: CASRRSRVDTQYF
J: TRBJ2-3
D: -
size: -
V: TRBV28

DNA: TGCGCCAGCAGTGACGGCCAGGGGTATGGCTACACCTTC
CDR3: CASSDGQGYGYTF
J: TRBJ1-2
D: -
size: -
V: TRBV10-1

DNA: TGCGCCAGCAGCCAAGGTCGAGACTACCTCTCTGGGGCCAACGTCCTGACTTTC
CDR3: CASSQGRDYLSGANVLTF
J: TRBJ2-6
D: -
size: -
V: TRBV4-3

DNA: TGCAGCGTTGACCCAGGGGGCCACTATGGCTACACCTTC
CDR3: CSVDPGGHYGYTF
J: TRBJ1-2
D: TRBD1
size: -
V: TRBV29-1

DNA: TGTGCCAGCAGCGTAATGGGGGGACAGAGCCTTAACACTGAAGCTTTCTTT
CDR3: CASSVMGGQSLNTEAFF
J: TRBJ1-1
D: TRBD1
size: -
V: TRBV9

DNA: TGTGCCAGCAGCTTACAGGGGCGTAATGAAAAACTGTTTTTT
CDR3: CASSLQGRNEKLFF
J: TRBJ1-4
D: TRBD1
size: -
V: TRBV5-4

DNA: TGTGCCAGCAGCTTTCTCCCGTTGGGCAGTGGCTACACCTTC
CDR3: CASSFLPLGSGYTF
J: TRBJ1-2
D: -
size: -
V: TRBV5-4

DNA: TGCGCCAGCAAGCAACTATCGGACACTGAAGCTTTCTTT
CDR3: CASKQLSDTEAFF
J: TRBJ1-1
D: -
size: -
V: TRBV5-1

DNA: TGTGCCAGCAGTGAGACAGTGGGGGGATATGGCTACACCTTC
CDR3: CASSETVGGYGYTF
J: TRBJ1-2
D: -
size: once
V: TRBV6-1